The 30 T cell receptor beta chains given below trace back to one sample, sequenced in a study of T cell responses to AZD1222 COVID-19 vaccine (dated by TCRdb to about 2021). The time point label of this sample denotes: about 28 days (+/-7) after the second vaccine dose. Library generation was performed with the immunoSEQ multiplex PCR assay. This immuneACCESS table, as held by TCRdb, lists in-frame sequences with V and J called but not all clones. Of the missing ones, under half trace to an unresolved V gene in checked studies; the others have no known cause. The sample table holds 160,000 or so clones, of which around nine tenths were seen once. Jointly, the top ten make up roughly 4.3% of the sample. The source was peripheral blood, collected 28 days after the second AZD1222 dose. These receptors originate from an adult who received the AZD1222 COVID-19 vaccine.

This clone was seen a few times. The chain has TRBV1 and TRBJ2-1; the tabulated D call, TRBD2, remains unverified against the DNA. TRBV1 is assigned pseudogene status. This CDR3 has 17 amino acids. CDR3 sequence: CTSSQDCTSGYHNEQFF. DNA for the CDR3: TGCACCAGCAGCCAAGACTGCACTAGCGGGTACCACAATGAGCAGTTCTTC.

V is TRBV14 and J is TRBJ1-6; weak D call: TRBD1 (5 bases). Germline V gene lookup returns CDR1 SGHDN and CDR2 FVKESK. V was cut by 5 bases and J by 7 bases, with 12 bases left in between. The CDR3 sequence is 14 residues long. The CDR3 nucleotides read TGTGCCAGCAGCGTGGGACTCGCCAATTCACCCCTCCACTTT. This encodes CASSVGLANSPLHF.

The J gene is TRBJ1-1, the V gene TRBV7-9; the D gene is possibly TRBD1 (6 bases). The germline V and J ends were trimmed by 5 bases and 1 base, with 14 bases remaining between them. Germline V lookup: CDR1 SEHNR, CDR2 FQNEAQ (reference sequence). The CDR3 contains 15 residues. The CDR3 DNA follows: TGTGCCAGCAGCCCCAGGTCGGGACAGAACACTGAAGCTTTCTTT. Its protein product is CASSPRSGQNTEAFF.

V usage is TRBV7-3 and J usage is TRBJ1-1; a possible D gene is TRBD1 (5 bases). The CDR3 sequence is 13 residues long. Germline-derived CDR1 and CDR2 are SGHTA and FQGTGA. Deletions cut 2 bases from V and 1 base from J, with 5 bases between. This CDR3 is CASSLQGNTEAFF. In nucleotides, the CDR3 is TGTGCCAGCAGCTTACAGGGGAACACTGAAGCTTTCTTT.

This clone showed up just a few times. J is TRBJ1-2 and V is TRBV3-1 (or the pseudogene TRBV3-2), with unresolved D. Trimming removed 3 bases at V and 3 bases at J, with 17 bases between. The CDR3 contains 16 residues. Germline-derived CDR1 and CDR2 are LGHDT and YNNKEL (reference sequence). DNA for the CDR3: TGTGCCAGCAGCCAGGGAACGGGGTTCGCCCACTATGGCTACACCTTC. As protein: CASSQGTGFAHYGYTF.

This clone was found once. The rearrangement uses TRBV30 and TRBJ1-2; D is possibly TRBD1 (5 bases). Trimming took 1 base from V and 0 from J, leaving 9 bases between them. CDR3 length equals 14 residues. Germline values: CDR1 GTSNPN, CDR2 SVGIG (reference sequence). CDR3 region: CAWSGGSSNYGYTF. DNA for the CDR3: TGTGCCTGGAGTGGGGGCAGCTCTAACTATGGCTACACCTTC.

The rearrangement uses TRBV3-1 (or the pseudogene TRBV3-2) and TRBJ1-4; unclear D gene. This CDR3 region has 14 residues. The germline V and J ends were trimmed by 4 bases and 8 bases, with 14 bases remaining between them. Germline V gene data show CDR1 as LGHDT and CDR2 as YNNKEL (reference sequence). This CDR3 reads CASSLSTSLEKLFF. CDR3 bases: TGTGCCAGCAGCCTATCGACTTCCTTGGAAAAACTGTTTTTT.

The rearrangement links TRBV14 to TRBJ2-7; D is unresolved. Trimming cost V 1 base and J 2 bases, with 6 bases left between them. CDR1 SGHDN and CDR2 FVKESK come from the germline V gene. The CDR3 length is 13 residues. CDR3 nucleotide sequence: TGTGCCAGCAGCCAAGCAGGCGCCTACGAGCAGTACTTC. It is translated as CASSQAGAYEQYF.

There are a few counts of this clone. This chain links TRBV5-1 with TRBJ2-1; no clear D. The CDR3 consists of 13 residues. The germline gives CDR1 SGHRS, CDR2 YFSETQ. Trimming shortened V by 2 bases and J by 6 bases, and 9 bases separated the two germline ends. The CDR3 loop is CASSLGGSNEQFF. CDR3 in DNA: TGCGCCAGCAGCTTAGGCGGCAGCAATGAGCAGTTCTTC.

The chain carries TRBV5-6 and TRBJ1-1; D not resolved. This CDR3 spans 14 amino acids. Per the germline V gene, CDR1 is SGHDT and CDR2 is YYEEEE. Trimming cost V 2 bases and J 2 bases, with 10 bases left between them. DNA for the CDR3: TGTGCCAGCAGCTTCGCCCAGGTCAACACTGAAGCTTTCTTT. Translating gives CASSFAQVNTEAFF.

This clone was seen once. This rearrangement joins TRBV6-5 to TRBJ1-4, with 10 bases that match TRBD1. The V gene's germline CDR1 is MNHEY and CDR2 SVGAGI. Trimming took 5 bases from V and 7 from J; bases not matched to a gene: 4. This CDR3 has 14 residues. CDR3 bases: TGTGCCAGCAGTCGGGACAGGGGACGTGAAAAACTGTTTTTT. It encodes CASSRDRGREKLFF.

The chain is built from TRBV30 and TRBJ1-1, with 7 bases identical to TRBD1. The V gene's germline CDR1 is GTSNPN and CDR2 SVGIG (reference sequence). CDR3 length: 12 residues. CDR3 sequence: CGLSRGGTEAFF. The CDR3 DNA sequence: TGTGGCTTAAGCAGGGGGGGTACTGAAGCTTTCTTT. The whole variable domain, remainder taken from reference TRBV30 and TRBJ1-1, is SQTIHQWPATLVQPVGSPLSLECTVEGTSNPNLYWYRQAAGRGLQLLFYSVGIGQISSEVPQNLSASRPQDRQFILSSKKLLLSDSGFYLCGLSRGGTEAFFGQGTRLTVV.

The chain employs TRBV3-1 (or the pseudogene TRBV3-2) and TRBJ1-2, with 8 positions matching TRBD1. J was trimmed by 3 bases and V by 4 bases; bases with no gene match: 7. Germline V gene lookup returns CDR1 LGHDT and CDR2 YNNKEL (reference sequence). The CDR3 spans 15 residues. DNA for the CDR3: TGTGCCAGCAGCCCGGGTCAGGGGGCTGACTATGGCTACACCTTC. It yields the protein CASSPGQGADYGYTF.

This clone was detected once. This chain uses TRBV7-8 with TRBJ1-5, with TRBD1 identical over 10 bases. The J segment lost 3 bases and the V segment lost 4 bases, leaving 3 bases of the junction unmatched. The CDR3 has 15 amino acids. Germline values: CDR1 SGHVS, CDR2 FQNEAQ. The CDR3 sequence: CASSSGQGINQPQHF. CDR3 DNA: TGTGCCAGCAGCTCGGGACAGGGGATCAATCAGCCCCAGCATTTT.

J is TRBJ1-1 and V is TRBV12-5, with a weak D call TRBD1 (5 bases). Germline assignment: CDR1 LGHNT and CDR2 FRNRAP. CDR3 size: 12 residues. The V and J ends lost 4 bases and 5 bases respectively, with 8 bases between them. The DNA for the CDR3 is TGTGCTAGTGGTTACGACAGAACTGAAGCTTTCTTT. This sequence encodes CASGYDRTEAFF.

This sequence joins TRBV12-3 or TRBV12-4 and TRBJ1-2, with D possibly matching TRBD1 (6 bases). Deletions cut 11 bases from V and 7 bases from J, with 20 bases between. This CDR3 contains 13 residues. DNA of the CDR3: TGTGCCTCCCGCTTTTGGGGGGCGGTTGGCTACACCTTC. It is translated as CASRFWGAVGYTF.

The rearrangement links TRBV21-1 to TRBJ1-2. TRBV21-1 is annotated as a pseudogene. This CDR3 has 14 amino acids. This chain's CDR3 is CASSKRIGAYGYTF. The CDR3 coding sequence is TGTGCCAGCAGCAAGAGGATCGGGGCTTATGGCTACACCTTC.

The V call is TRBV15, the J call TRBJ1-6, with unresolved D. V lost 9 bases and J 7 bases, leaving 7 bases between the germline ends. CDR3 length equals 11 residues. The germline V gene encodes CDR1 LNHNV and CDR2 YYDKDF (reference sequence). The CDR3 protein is CATRANSPLHF. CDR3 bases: TGTGCCACAAGGGCGAATTCACCCCTCCACTTT.

The CDR3 spells CASSEAWRDLYF. CDR3 DNA: TGTGCCAGCAGTGAAGCGTGGAGGGATCTGTACTTC. This rearrangement joins TRBV6-1 to TRBJ2-7; D might be TRBD2 (6 bases). This CDR3 comprises 12 residues. Germline CDR1 reads MNHNS; CDR2 reads SASEGT. The ends were cut back, 0 bases at V and 12 bases at J, with 12 bases in the middle.

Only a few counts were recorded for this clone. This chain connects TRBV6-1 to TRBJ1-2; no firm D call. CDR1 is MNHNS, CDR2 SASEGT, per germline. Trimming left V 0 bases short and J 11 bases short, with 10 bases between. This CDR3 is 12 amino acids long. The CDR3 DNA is TGTGCCAGCAGTGAAGCGCTTCCGTCTTACACCTTC. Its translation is CASSEALPSYTF.

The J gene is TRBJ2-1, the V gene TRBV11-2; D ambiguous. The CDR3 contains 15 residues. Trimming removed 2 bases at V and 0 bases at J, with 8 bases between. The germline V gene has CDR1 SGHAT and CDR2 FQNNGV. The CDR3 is CASSLRLSSYNEQFF. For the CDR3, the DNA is TGTGCCAGCAGCTTACGGCTGAGCTCCTACAATGAGCAGTTCTTC. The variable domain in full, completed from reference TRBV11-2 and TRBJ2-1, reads EAGVAQSPRYKIIEKRQSVAFWCNPISGHATLYWYQQILGQGPKLLIQFQNNGVVDDSQLPKDRFSAERLKGVDSTLKIQPAKLEDSAVYLCASSLRLSSYNEQFFGPGTRLTVL.

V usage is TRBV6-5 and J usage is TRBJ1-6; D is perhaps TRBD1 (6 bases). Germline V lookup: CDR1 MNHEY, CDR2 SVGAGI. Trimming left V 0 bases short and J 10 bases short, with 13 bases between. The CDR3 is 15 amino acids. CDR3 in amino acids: CASSYSTQGRSPLHF. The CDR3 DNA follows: TGTGCCAGCAGTTACTCGACGCAGGGGCGCTCACCCCTCCACTTT.

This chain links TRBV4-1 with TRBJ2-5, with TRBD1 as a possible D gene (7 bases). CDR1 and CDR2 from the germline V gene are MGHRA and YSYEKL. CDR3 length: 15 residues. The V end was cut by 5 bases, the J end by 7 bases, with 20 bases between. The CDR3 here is CASSEEGAPVGTQYF. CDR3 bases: TGCGCCAGCAGCGAGGAGGGGGCGCCGGTTGGGACCCAGTACTTC.

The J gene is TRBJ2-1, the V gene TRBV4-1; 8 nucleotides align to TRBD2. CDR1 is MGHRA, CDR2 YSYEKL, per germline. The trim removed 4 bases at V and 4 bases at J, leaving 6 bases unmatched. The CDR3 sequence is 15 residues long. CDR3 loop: CASSLSGLGYNEQFF. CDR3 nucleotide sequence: TGCGCCAGCAGCCTTTCGGGACTAGGATACAATGAGCAGTTCTTC.

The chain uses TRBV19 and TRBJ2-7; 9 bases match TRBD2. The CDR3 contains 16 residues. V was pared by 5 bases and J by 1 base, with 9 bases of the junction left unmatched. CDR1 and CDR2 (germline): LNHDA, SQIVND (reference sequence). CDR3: CASSDDGTSRSYEQYF. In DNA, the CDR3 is TGTGCCAGTAGTGACGACGGGACTAGCAGGTCCTACGAGCAGTACTTC.

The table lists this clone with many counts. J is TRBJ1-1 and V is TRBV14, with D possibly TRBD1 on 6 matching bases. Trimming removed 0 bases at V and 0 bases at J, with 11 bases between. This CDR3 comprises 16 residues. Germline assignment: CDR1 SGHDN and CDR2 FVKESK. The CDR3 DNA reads TGTGCCAGCAGCCAAGATCTCGGGACAATGAACACTGAAGCTTTCTTT. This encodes CASSQDLGTMNTEAFF. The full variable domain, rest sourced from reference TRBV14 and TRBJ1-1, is EAGVTQFPSHSVIEKGQTVTLRCDPISGHDNLYWYRRVMGKEIKFLLHFVKESKQDESGMPNNRFLAERTGGTYSTLKVQPAELEDSGVYFCASSQDLGTMNTEAFFGQGTRLTVV.

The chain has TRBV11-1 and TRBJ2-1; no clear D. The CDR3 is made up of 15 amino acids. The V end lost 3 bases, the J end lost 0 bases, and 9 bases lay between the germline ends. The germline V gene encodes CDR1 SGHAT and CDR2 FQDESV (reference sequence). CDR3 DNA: TGTGCCAGCAGCTTCCCGCGGCACTCCTACAATGAGCAGTTCTTC. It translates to CASSFPRHSYNEQFF. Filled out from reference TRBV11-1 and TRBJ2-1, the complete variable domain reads EAEVAQSPRYKITEKSQAVAFWCDPISGHATLYWYRQILGQGPELLVQFQDESVVDDSQLPKDRFSAERLKGVDSTLKIQPAELGDSAMYLCASSFPRHSYNEQFFGPGTRLTVL.

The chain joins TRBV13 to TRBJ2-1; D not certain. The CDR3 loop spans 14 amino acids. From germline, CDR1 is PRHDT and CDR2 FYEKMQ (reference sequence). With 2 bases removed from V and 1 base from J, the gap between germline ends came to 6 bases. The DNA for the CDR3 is TGTGCCAGCAGCTTAAGGGAATCCTACAATGAGCAGTTCTTC. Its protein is CASSLRESYNEQFF. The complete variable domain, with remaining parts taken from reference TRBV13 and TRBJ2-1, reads AAGVIQSPRHLIKEKRETATLKCYPIPRHDTVYWYQQGPGQDPQFLISFYEKMQSDKGSIPDRFSAQQFSDYHSELNMSSLELGDSALYFCASSLRESYNEQFFGPGTRLTVL.

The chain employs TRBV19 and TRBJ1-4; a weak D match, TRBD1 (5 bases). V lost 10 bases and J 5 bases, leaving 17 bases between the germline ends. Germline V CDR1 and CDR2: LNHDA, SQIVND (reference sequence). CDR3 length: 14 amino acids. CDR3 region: CATGGGWQNEKLFF. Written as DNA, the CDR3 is TGTGCCACGGGCGGGGGGTGGCAAAATGAAAAACTGTTTTTT.

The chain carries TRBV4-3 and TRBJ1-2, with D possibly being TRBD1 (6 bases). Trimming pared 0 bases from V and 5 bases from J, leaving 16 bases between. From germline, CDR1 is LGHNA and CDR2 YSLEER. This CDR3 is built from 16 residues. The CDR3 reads CASSQDQQGFGYGYTF. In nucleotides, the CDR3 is TGCGCCAGCAGCCAAGATCAGCAGGGGTTTGGATATGGCTACACCTTC.